One and the same sample provided the 30 T cell receptor beta chains below, sequenced in a study of CD4 T cell repertoires in COVID-19. The data were produced by immunoSEQ multiplex PCR, yet TCRdb's version contains in-frame clones alone and is incomplete. The sample consists of about 25,000 clones, about 93% of them appearing once. Sequencing was done directly on freshly isolated, uncultured memory T cells. Specimen: circulating follicular helper CD4+ T cells (cTfh) from blood, collected before the COVID-19 pandemic. The receptors derive from a human donor who had COVID-19.

The chain is built from TRBV6-1 and TRBJ2-5; D is uncertain. This CDR3 has 14 residues. V lost 5 bases and J lost 1, with 11 bases in between. Germline V gene lookup returns CDR1 MNHNS and CDR2 SASEGT. This chain's CDR3 is CASSLNLAQETQYF. The CDR3 DNA reads TGTGCCAGCAGTTTGAACCTGGCCCAAGAGACCCAGTACTTC.

The V and J genes are TRBV19 and TRBJ1-2, with D tentatively TRBD1 (5 bases). The V end lost 6 bases, the J end lost 7 bases, and 12 bases lay between the germline ends. CDR1 and CDR2 (germline): LNHDA, SQIVND (reference sequence). The CDR3 consists of 12 residues. This CDR3 reads CASSPQGSGYTF. The CDR3 region has the DNA TGTGCCAGTAGCCCTCAGGGATCTGGCTACACCTTC.

CDR3 amino acids: CASSLAEIYGYTF. CDR3 coding DNA: TGTGCCAGCAGCTTAGCGGAGATCTATGGCTACACCTTC. The J gene is TRBJ1-2, the V gene TRBV7-8; D remains unclear. The germline V and J ends were trimmed by 0 bases and 4 bases, with 6 bases remaining between them. The CDR3 extends over 13 amino acids. Germline V gives CDR1 SGHVS, CDR2 FQNEAQ.

The chain employs TRBV27 and TRBJ1-5, with D possibly matching TRBD1 (6 bases). This CDR3 is built from 13 residues. V gave up 7 bases and J gave up 6 bases, with 13 bases separating them. In germline, CDR1 is MNHEY, CDR2 SMNVEV (reference sequence). CDR3 DNA sequence: TGTGCCAGCAAGGGGGGGCTGCGTCAGCCCCAGCATTTT. Its protein is CASKGGLRQPQHF.

The gene calls are TRBV6-6 and TRBJ2-7; possible D gene TRBD2, 5 bases. This CDR3 spans 14 amino acids. The germline gives CDR1 MNHNY, CDR2 SVGAGI (reference sequence). V was trimmed by 7 bases and J by 6 bases, leaving 19 bases between them. CDR3 DNA sequence: TGTGCCAGCACCCCGCCCCCGGGGTGGGGCGAGCAGTACTTC. Translating it yields CASTPPPGWGEQYF.

This rearrangement joins TRBV10-3 to TRBJ1-2; D is perhaps TRBD1 (5 bases). Germline values: CDR1 ENHRY, CDR2 SYGVKD. Trimming shortened V by 6 bases and J by 3 bases, and 14 bases separated the two germline ends. The CDR3 runs to 14 residues. In nucleotides, the CDR3 is TGTGCCATCAGAGACTACGGGGGAGACTATGGCTACACCTTC. Residues: CAIRDYGGDYGYTF.

The rearrangement links TRBV15 to TRBJ2-7; 9 nucleotides line up with TRBD2. CDR1 and CDR2 (germline): LNHNV, YYDKDF (reference sequence). The V gene end was trimmed by 0 bases and the J gene end by 2 bases; junction bases not matched to a gene: 2. The CDR3 extends over 15 amino acids. This chain's CDR3 is CATSRELAGTYEQYF. In DNA, the CDR3 is TGTGCCACCAGCAGAGAGCTAGCGGGAACCTACGAGCAGTACTTC.

The CDR3 reads CASSYGTRGAEQYF. In nucleotides, the CDR3 is TGTGCCAGCAGCTACGGGACTCGCGGCGCCGAGCAGTACTTC. This chain joins TRBV7-9 and TRBJ2-7, with a possible D match to TRBD2 (6 bases). Trimming took off 4 bases at V and 6 bases at J, with 16 bases between the two ends. Germline lookup yields CDR1 SEHNR and CDR2 FQNEAQ (reference sequence). This CDR3 contains 14 residues. Using reference TRBV7-9 and TRBJ2-7 for the parts outside the CDR3, the full variable domain is DTGVSQNPRHKITKRGQNVTFRCDPISEHNRLYWYRQTLGQGPEFLTYFQNEAQLEKSRLLSDRFSAERPKGSFSTLEIQRTEQGDSAMYLCASSYGTRGAEQYFGPGTRLTVT.

The CDR3 region is CASSLAVYSNQPQHF. CDR3 nucleotide sequence: TGTGCCAGCAGTCTCGCGGTCTATAGCAATCAGCCCCAGCATTTT. This chain joins TRBV6-9 and TRBJ1-5; the D is unclear. Trimming took 5 bases from V and 0 from J, leaving 11 bases between them. The CDR3 sequence is 15 residues long. Germline values: CDR1 MNHGY, CDR2 SVAAGI.

The J gene is TRBJ2-3, the V gene TRBV7-2; 8 bases agree with TRBD2. This CDR3 contains 15 residues. The germline V gene encodes CDR1 SGHTA and CDR2 FQGNSA. Germline trimming cut 1 base from V and 6 bases from J; bases unmatched to any gene: 6. The CDR3 DNA reads as TGTGCCAGCAGCTTAGGGACTAGCCGAGATGATACGCAGTATTTT. This gives the protein CASSLGTSRDDTQYF.

The chain has TRBV28 and TRBJ2-7; perhaps TRBD2 as D (6 bases). The V gene's germline CDR1 is MDHEN and CDR2 SYDVKM. The CDR3 runs to 13 residues. The V end lost 4 bases, the J end lost 9 bases, and 16 bases lay between the germline ends. CDR3 sequence: CASSSGSVVGQYF. DNA of the CDR3: TGTGCCAGCAGTTCCGGGAGCGTGGTCGGGCAGTACTTC.

V gene TRBV11-2 combines with J gene TRBJ1-2; 8 positions match TRBD1. Germline V gene data show CDR1 as SGHAT and CDR2 as FQNNGV. This CDR3 spans 15 amino acids. The J segment lost 8 bases and the V segment lost 4 bases, leaving 12 bases of the junction unmatched. Here the CDR3 DNA reads TGTGCCAGCAGCTCAAACTCTCAGGGGGCGGGAGGCTACACCTTC. It yields the protein CASSSNSQGAGGYTF. Full variable domain (rest looked up from reference TRBV11-2 and TRBJ1-2): EAGVAQSPRYKIIEKRQSVAFWCNPISGHATLYWYQQILGQGPKLLIQFQNNGVVDDSQLPKDRFSAERLKGVDSTLKIQPAKLEDSAVYLCASSSNSQGAGGYTFGSGTRLTVV.

The rearrangement links TRBV14 to TRBJ2-7; tentative D call: TRBD2 (6 bases). V was shortened by 4 bases and J by 0 bases, with 13 bases between the two germline ends. This CDR3 is 15 amino acids long. Germline-derived CDR1 and CDR2 are SGHDN and FVKESK. CDR3 region: CASSRSGLSSYEQYF. CDR3 DNA sequence: TGTGCCAGCAGCCGTTCGGGACTGAGCTCCTACGAGCAGTACTTC.

This chain links TRBV9 with TRBJ1-5; 8 bases line up with TRBD1. Germline V CDR1 and CDR2: SGDLS, YYNGEE. J was trimmed by 3 bases and V by 0 bases; bases with no gene match: 2. This CDR3 contains 15 residues. In DNA, the CDR3 is TGTGCCAGCAGCGTAGGGGACAGGTTCAATCAGCCCCAGCATTTT. Amino acids: CASSVGDRFNQPQHF.

The chain has TRBV6-1 and TRBJ2-4, with 14 bases lining up with TRBD2. The CDR3 is made up of 17 amino acids. Germline V gives CDR1 MNHNS, CDR2 SASEGT. With 3 bases clipped from V and 7 bases from J, the junction kept 8 bases outside the gene matches. CDR3 nucleotide sequence: TGTGCCAGCAGTGAGACGACTAGCGGGAGGGGACGGAACATTCAGTACTTC. Its translation is CASSETTSGRGRNIQYF.

The genes are TRBV6-1 and TRBJ1-5; D is possibly TRBD1 (5 bases). The CDR3 has 17 residues. CDR1 is MNHNS and CDR2 is SASEGT in the germline V gene. V lost 4 bases and J lost 0, with 16 bases in between. CDR3 amino acids: CASSGNQGGYSNQPQHF. CDR3 bases: TGTGCCAGCAGTGGGAATCAGGGAGGCTATAGCAATCAGCCCCAGCATTTT.

This clone was picked up one time. The chain carries TRBV6-5 and TRBJ1-1, with a weak D call TRBD1 (5 bases). CDR3 length equals 14 residues. V dropped 2 bases and J dropped 7 bases, with 14 bases sitting between them. Germline V lookup: CDR1 MNHEY, CDR2 SVGAGI. The DNA of the CDR3 is TGTGCCAGCAGTTACGCAAACGGGCAGGGTGAAGCTTTCTTT. It encodes CASSYANGQGEAFF.

The chain combines TRBV5-6 with TRBJ1-2, with 7 bases lining up with TRBD1. J lost 6 bases, V lost 4 bases, and 12 bases had no gene match. This CDR3 has 15 amino acids. The germline V gene encodes CDR1 SGHDT and CDR2 YYEEEE. CDR3 DNA: TGTGCCAGCAGCACCATTTTGACAGGGCAGAATGGCTACACCTTC. This codes for CASSTILTGQNGYTF.

This chain joins TRBV6-1 and TRBJ2-7, with 9 bases identical to TRBD1. V shed 6 bases and J 2 bases; nucleotides not matched to a gene: 5. The germline V gene encodes CDR1 MNHNS and CDR2 SASEGT. The CDR3 contains 14 residues. CDR3 sequence (DNA): TGTGCCAGCAGGATGACAGGGGGACCCTACGAGCAGTACTTC. As protein: CASRMTGGPYEQYF.

The chain is built from TRBV7-2 and TRBJ2-1, with a possible D match to TRBD2 (6 bases). V was cut by 5 bases and J by 5 bases, with 10 bases left in between. This CDR3 is 13 amino acids long. Germline lookup yields CDR1 SGHTA and CDR2 FQGNSA. CDR3: CASSTGLDNEQFF. The CDR3 DNA sequence: TGTGCCAGCAGCACGGGACTTGACAATGAGCAGTTCTTC.

This clone was counted a few times. The V call is TRBV19, the J call TRBJ2-5, with 11 bases matching TRBD2. The J call could be wrong; TRBJ2-7 is a better fit for the DNA end. The CDR3 has 15 residues. CDR1 is LNHDA, CDR2 SQIVND, per germline (reference sequence). CDR3 bases: TGTGCCAGTAGTGGTCGGACTAGCGGGCACTACGAGCAGTACTTC. Its protein product is CASSGRTSGHYEQYF.

The V call is TRBV7-6, the J call TRBJ2-3; 8 bases line up with TRBD2. The ends lost 2 bases at V and 0 bases at J; junction bases unmatched: 7. The CDR3 spans 17 residues. Germline V gives CDR1 SGHVS, CDR2 FNYEAQ. As DNA, the CDR3 is TGTGCCAGCAGCTTATTTCCAGCGGGGGCTAGCACAGATACGCAGTATTTT. It yields the protein CASSLFPAGASTDTQYF.

The V call is TRBV5-4, the J call TRBJ2-4; 11 nucleotides match TRBD2. This CDR3 contains 18 residues. The germline gives CDR1 SGHNT, CDR2 YYREEE (reference sequence). With V trimmed by 5 bases and J by 0 bases, 10 bases remained unmatched. CDR3 sequence: CASSSGTSGNLAKNIQYF. Written as DNA, the CDR3 is TGTGCCAGCAGTTCCGGGACTAGCGGAAACCTAGCCAAAAACATTCAGTACTTC.

The rearrangement links TRBV4-1 to TRBJ2-1; possible D gene TRBD1, 5 bases. The V end was cut by 1 base, the J end by 8 bases, with 18 bases between. CDR3 length: 16 amino acids. Germline CDR1 reads MGHRA; CDR2 reads YSYEKL. CDR3 in amino acids: CASSQVYTGSSDEQFF. The DNA of the CDR3 is TGCGCCAGCAGCCAAGTGTATACAGGTTCCTCTGATGAGCAGTTCTTC.

This chain connects TRBV19 to TRBJ1-1, with D uncertain. The V end was cut by 1 base, the J end by 0 bases, with 6 bases between. Per the germline V gene, CDR1 is LNHDA and CDR2 is SQIVND (reference sequence). The length of the CDR3 is 14 residues. Here the CDR3 reads CASSIGQMNTEAFF. The CDR3 nucleotides are TGTGCCAGTAGTATAGGGCAGATGAACACTGAAGCTTTCTTT. The full variable domain, in which reference TRBV19 and TRBJ1-1 provide the parts outside the CDR3, is DGGITQSPKYLFRKEGQNVTLSCEQNLNHDAMYWYRQDPGQGLRLIYYSQIVNDFQKGDIAEGYSVSREKKESFPLTVTSAQKNPTAFYLCASSIGQMNTEAFFGQGTRLTVV.

The rearrangement uses TRBV10-3 and TRBJ1-4; 7 bases match TRBD1. With V trimmed by 6 bases and J by 7 bases, 11 bases remained unmatched. The CDR3 sequence is 15 residues long. Germline V lookup: CDR1 ENHRY, CDR2 SYGVKD. In nucleotides, the CDR3 is TGTGCCATCAGCCTCGACAGGGCTCCTCGTGAAAAACTGTTTTTT. Protein sequence: CAISLDRAPREKLFF.

The chain uses TRBV5-1 and TRBJ1-4; D perhaps matches TRBD1 (5 bases). CDR3 length: 15 residues. V was shortened by 5 bases and J by 3 bases, with 14 bases between the two germline ends. Germline loops: CDR1 SGHRS, CDR2 YFSETQ. CDR3 region: CASRSTLTANEKLFF. The CDR3 DNA follows: TGCGCCAGCAGATCCACGCTGACAGCTAATGAAAAACTGTTTTTT.

The V and J genes are TRBV28 and TRBJ2-2; tentative D call: TRBD2 (6 bases). The CDR3 is 13 amino acids. Per the germline V gene, CDR1 is MDHEN and CDR2 is SYDVKM. V shed 7 bases and J shed 4 bases, with 10 bases lying between them. CDR3 nucleotides: TGTGCCAGCATCCTAGCGTTCACCGGGGAGCTGTTTTTT. Its protein is CASILAFTGELFF.

The chain combines TRBV5-1 with TRBJ1-1, with D uncertain. V was trimmed by 0 bases and J by 4 bases, leaving 19 bases between them. The CDR3 has 17 residues. Germline CDR1 is SGHRS and CDR2 is YFSETQ. The CDR3 sequence: CASSLGPSGRSFTEAFF. The DNA for the CDR3 is TGCGCCAGCAGCTTGGGGCCCTCGGGTCGAAGTTTCACTGAAGCTTTCTTT.

The sample holds one count of this clone. This sequence joins TRBV5-4 and TRBJ2-3; TRBD1 agrees at 7 bases. Germline V lookup: CDR1 SGHNT, CDR2 YYREEE (reference sequence). V was clipped by 6 bases and J by 4 bases; unmatched bases: 11. The CDR3 runs to 15 residues. The CDR3 loop is CASTPGQGVPDTQYF. As DNA, the CDR3 is TGTGCCAGCACTCCCGGGCAGGGGGTCCCAGATACGCAGTATTTT. Filled out from reference TRBV5-4 and TRBJ2-3, the complete variable domain reads ETGVTQSPTHLIKTRGQQVTLRCSSQSGHNTVSWYQQALGQGPQFIFQYYREEENGRGNFPPRFSGLQFPNYSSELNVNALELDDSALYLCASTPGQGVPDTQYFGPGTRLTVL.